A selection of T cell receptor beta chains follows, all from one sample in a study of blood T cell repertoires in COVID-19. Clones were read by immunoSEQ multiplex PCR, and TCRdb kept only the in-frame ones, dropping some. Here the sample spans 110,000 to 150,000 clones, 65% to 90% being singletons. Sequenced material: peripheral blood. The receptor source for this set is a man between 60 and 75 years old with active or convalescent COVID-19. CDR3s include the opening cysteine and the closing phenylalanine or tryptophan. The D gene is left open where the match is weak. Rows may omit the clone size; those that give it use once, few, many or a size class.

few TRBJ2-2 TRBV5-1 NA CASSLDGRDTGELFF TGCGCCAGCAGCTTGGATGGGCGCGACACCGGGGAGCTGTTTTTT
NA TRBJ1-1 TRBV7-9 NA CASSLSGRTNTEAFF TGTGCCAGCAGCTTAAGCGGACGGACGAACACTGAAGCTTTCTTT
NA TRBJ2-5 TRBV5-1 NA CASSRPKGDTQETQYF TGCGCCAGCAGCCGCCCAAAGGGGGACACCCAAGAGACCCAGTACTTC
NA TRBJ1-1 TRBV19 TRBD1 CASRSPGQMNTEAFF TGTGCCAGTAGATCACCGGGACAGATGAACACTGAAGCTTTCTTT
NA TRBJ2-3 TRBV4-3 TRBD2 CASSRLAGDPDTQYF TGCGCCAGCAGCCGTCTAGCGGGAGACCCAGATACGCAGTATTTT
NA TRBJ1-6 TRBV12-3/TRBV12-4 NA CASSLGVGSPLHF TGTGCCAGCAGTTTGGGAGTGGGTTCACCCCTCCACTTT
few TRBJ1-6 TRBV11-3 NA CASSLDQGRPLHF TGTGCCAGCAGCTTAGATCAGGGGAGACCCCTCCACTTT
NA TRBJ2-2 TRBV7-9 NA CASRKAGARDTGELFF TGTGCCAGCAGAAAGGCGGGGGCGCGGGACACCGGGGAGCTGTTTTTT
NA TRBJ1-6 TRBV5-4 NA CASSLARGIRSNSPLHF TGTGCCAGCAGCTTGGCCAGAGGAATTCGGAGTAATTCACCCCTCCACTTT
NA TRBJ1-1 TRBV30 TRBD1 CAWRARGRTTTEAFF TGTGCCTGGAGAGCCAGGGGGCGGACTACCACTGAAGCTTTCTTT
NA TRBJ2-7 TRBV5-1 NA CASSWEVGVQYF TGCGCCAGCAGCTGGGAGGTGGGCGTGCAGTACTTC
NA TRBJ2-3 TRBV24-1 NA CATSAPTDTQYF TGTGCCACCAGTGCCCCAACAGATACGCAGTATTTT
NA TRBJ1-5 TRBV12-3/TRBV12-4 NA CASSQGSGPQHF TGTGCCAGCAGTCAGGGCAGTGGGCCCCAGCATTTT
NA TRBJ1-6 TRBV19 NA CASSARQLSSYNSPLHF TGTGCCAGTAGTGCAAGACAGCTCAGCTCCTATAATTCACCCCTCCACTTT
NA TRBJ2-2 TRBV7-8 TRBD2 CASSQGTSGIITGELFF TGTGCCAGCAGCCAAGGGACTAGCGGGATCATCACCGGGGAGCTGTTTTTT
NA TRBJ1-2 TRBV2 NA CASSEFGERSGGYTF TGTGCCAGCAGTGAATTTGGCGAAAGGAGCGGTGGCTACACCTTC
NA TRBJ2-1 TRBV4-3 NA CASSQDRVYNEQFF TGCGCCAGCAGCCAAGATCGGGTTTACAATGAGCAGTTCTTC
NA TRBJ1-1 TRBV7-9 TRBD1 CASSPRDSLNTEAFF TGTGCCAGCAGCCCCCGGGACAGCCTCAACACTGAAGCTTTCTTT
NA TRBJ2-7 TRBV5-1 NA CASSLTGATYEQYF TGCGCCAGCAGCTTGACAGGAGCTACCTACGAGCAGTACTTC
NA TRBJ2-5 TRBV5-1 TRBD1 CASSPGQGYETQYF TGCGCCAGCAGCCCGGGACAGGGTTACGAGACCCAGTACTTC
NA TRBJ2-2 TRBV24-1 NA CATSDPGTPTGELFF TGTGCCACCAGTGATCCCGGGACACCCACCGGGGAGCTGTTTTTT
NA TRBJ2-1 TRBV19 TRBD1 CASSTRTGEPRISYNEQFF TGTGCCAGTAGTACCAGGACAGGCGAGCCGAGAATCTCCTACAATGAGCAGTTCTTC
NA TRBJ1-5 TRBV6-2/TRBV6-3 NA CASSYGGFTNQPQHF TGTGCCAGCAGTTACGGGGGGTTTACGAATCAGCCCCAGCATTTT
NA TRBJ1-2 TRBV7-9 NA CASTVTSYGYTF TGTGCCAGCACCGTAACTAGCTATGGCTACACCTTC
NA TRBJ1-4 TRBV4-3 NA CASSQAGGSNEKLFF TGCGCCAGCAGCCAAGCGGGGGGCAGTAATGAAAAACTGTTTTTT
NA TRBJ2-7 TRBV5-6 TRBD1 CASTAGGFSIYEQYF TGTGCCAGCACTGCAGGGGGCTTCTCTATCTACGAGCAGTACTTC
NA TRBJ2-3 TRBV9 TRBD2 CASSGNAGGPDTQYF TGTGCCAGCAGCGGAAACGCGGGGGGGCCAGATACGCAGTATTTT
NA TRBJ2-3 TRBV5-1 TRBD1 CASSTLPGTGMDTQYF TGCGCCAGCAGCACCCTTCCCGGGACAGGGATGGATACGCAGTATTTT
NA TRBJ1-2 TRBV20-1 NA CSASDGQFLYGYTF TGCAGTGCTAGTGACGGACAGTTCCTCTATGGCTACACCTTC
NA TRBJ1-4 TRBV10-2 TRBD1 CASSQGATNEKLFF TGCGCCAGCAGCCAGGGGGCAACTAATGAAAAACTGTTTTTT
NA TRBJ2-3 TRBV11-3 TRBD1 CASSGGQGETDTQYF TGTGCCAGCAGCGGAGGACAGGGGGAAACAGATACGCAGTATTTT
NA TRBJ1-4 TRBV5-1 TRBD1 CATDRGRLFEKLFF TGCGCCACGGACAGGGGGCGCCTCTTTGAAAAACTGTTTTTT
once TRBJ1-4 TRBV7-2 TRBD1 CASSSSGPGQFNEKLFF TGTGCCAGCAGCTCATCAGGGCCGGGACAGTTTAATGAAAAACTGTTTTTT
NA TRBJ1-2 TRBV25-1 TRBD1 CASKGDSYGYTF TGTGCCAGCAAAGGGGACAGCTATGGCTACACCTTC
NA TRBJ2-5 TRBV5-8 NA CASSFAGGTQYF TGTGCCAGCAGCTTCGCCGGGGGGACCCAGTACTTC
NA TRBJ1-2 TRBV19 NA CASTPLGQQANYGYTF TGTGCCAGTACCCCCTTAGGACAGCAGGCTAACTATGGCTACACCTTC
NA TRBJ1-2 TRBV27 TRBD1 CASSSGQVHGYTF TGTGCCAGCAGCTCAGGACAGGTCCATGGCTACACCTTC
NA TRBJ2-6 TRBV2 TRBD2 CASSERGAGAGANVLTF TGTGCCAGCAGTGAGAGGGGTGCGGGGGCTGGGGCCAACGTCCTGACTTTC
NA TRBJ1-2 TRBV19 TRBD1 CASTDRGRGGYTF TGTGCCAGTACAGACAGGGGGCGCGGTGGCTACACCTTC
NA TRBJ2-5 TRBV13 NA CASSAPGVGQETQYF TGTGCCAGCAGCGCGCCCGGGGTAGGACAAGAGACCCAGTACTTC
NA TRBJ1-6 TRBV11-2 NA CASSLTVQGGDSPLHF TGTGCCAGCAGTCTCACTGTACAGGGTGGAGATTCACCCCTCCACTTT
once TRBJ2-1 TRBV4-1 TRBD1 CASSQALTGGSYNEQFF TGCGCCAGCAGCCAAGCCCTCACAGGGGGCTCCTACAATGAGCAGTTCTTC
NA TRBJ1-2 TRBV6-5 TRBD1 CASSYRGQGVPGYTF TGTGCCAGCAGTTACCGAGGACAGGGTGTTCCTGGCTACACCTTC
NA TRBJ2-3 TRBV6-6 TRBD2 CASSPGAGVGIGTDTQYF TGTGCCAGCAGTCCCGGAGCGGGAGTAGGGATCGGCACAGATACGCAGTATTTT
NA TRBJ2-4 TRBV6-5 TRBD2 CASTLAGEDQYF TGTGCCAGCACGCTAGCGGGAGAAGATCAGTACTTC
NA TRBJ1-4 TRBV10-3 NA CALLNEKLFF TGTGCCCTTCTAAATGAAAAACTGTTTTTT
NA TRBJ1-4 TRBV6-5 TRBD1 CASSSPGTGQGKKLFF TGTGCCAGCAGTTCACCCGGGACAGGGCAGGGTAAAAAACTGTTTTTT
NA TRBJ1-2 TRBV9 TRBD1 CASSPQVGQGLLVVGYTF TGTGCCAGCAGCCCCCAGGTGGGACAGGGGCTCCTGGTAGTAGGCTACACCTTC
NA TRBJ2-5 TRBV7-9 TRBD2 CASQAGLETQYF TGTGCCAGCCAAGCGGGACTTGAGACCCAGTACTTC
NA TRBJ2-5 TRBV25-1 TRBD1 CASSDSQGKETQYF TGTGCCAGCAGTGATTCACAGGGGAAAGAGACCCAGTACTTC
NA TRBJ2-3 TRBV7-9 NA CASSLELVTDTQYF TGTGCCAGCAGCTTAGAACTGGTCACAGATACGCAGTATTTT
NA TRBJ1-1 TRBV7-9 TRBD1 CASSKTGTGDTEAFF TGTGCCAGCAGCAAAACCGGGACAGGGGACACTGAAGCTTTCTTT
once TRBJ1-4 TRBV18 NA CASSPPVGGGGEKLFF TGTGCCAGCTCACCACCGGTTGGTGGAGGCGGTGAAAAACTGTTTTTT
few TRBJ2-1 TRBV19 TRBD2 CASDSSGRSKTQFF TGTGCCAGTGACTCTAGCGGGAGATCTAAGACGCAGTTCTTC
NA TRBJ1-6 TRBV2 NA CASSASGLDSPLHF TGTGCCAGCAGTGCGTCTGGACTGGATTCACCCCTCCACTTT
NA TRBJ1-2 TRBV9 NA CASSVSGYGYTF TGTGCCAGCAGCGTATCGGGATATGGCTACACCTTC
NA TRBJ2-1 TRBV7-9 TRBD2 CASTIWAGTSGRASYNEQFF TGTGCCAGCACTATTTGGGCCGGGACTAGCGGGAGGGCCTCCTACAATGAGCAGTTCTTC